The next 28 T cell receptor beta chains were all read from a single sample in a study of vaccination effects on CD4 cells after COVID-19. The protocol was immunoSEQ multiplex PCR, while the TCRdb copy is restricted to in-frame clones and leaves out a portion. The table records 25,000 to 30,000 clones, around 70% of them present only once. No cognate antigen is known for these TCRs. Expansion with viral peptide pools was applied to antigen-specific CD4+ T cells by the ViraFEST assay prior to sequencing. Following culture for under 12 days, CD4+ T cells were isolated. The cohort was immunized with two doses of either the BNT162b2 or mRNA-1273 vaccine. Source: CD4+ T cells from PBMCs cultured with HCoV-NL63 spike peptides, taken after COVID-19 vaccination. These receptors came from a human donor who received a COVID-19 vaccine.

In its sample, this clone ranks as medium-sized. The V gene is TRBV6-2 or TRBV6-3, the J gene TRBJ2-3, with D possibly being TRBD1 (6 bases). The V gene lost 2 bases and the J gene lost 3 bases, with 12 bases spanning the gap. This CDR3 region has 15 residues. Germline V gene data show CDR1 as MNHEY and CDR2 as SVGEGT. The CDR3 sequence: CASSYQQGRTDTQYF. The CDR3 nucleotides are TGTGCCAGCAGTTACCAGCAGGGGCGAACAGATACGCAGTATTTT.

The chain couples TRBV5-1 to TRBJ2-5; tentatively, D is TRBD2 (6 bases). Trimming stripped 4 bases from V and 2 bases from J, with 18 bases between. The CDR3 length is 16 residues. Per germline, CDR1 SGHRS and CDR2 YFSETQ. The CDR3 is CASSRGIGTEQETQYF. The CDR3 region has the DNA TGCGCCAGCAGCCGGGGTATAGGGACTGAACAAGAGACCCAGTACTTC.

This clone has more than one count but fewer than ten. V usage is TRBV11-2 and J usage is TRBJ1-1; no clear D. Germline CDR1 is SGHAT and CDR2 is FQNNGV. The V and J ends lost 3 bases and 4 bases respectively, with 9 bases between them. The CDR3 has 13 residues. The CDR3 DNA follows: TGTGCCAGCAGCTTTTCGGGTAGCACTGAAGCTTTCTTT. It translates to CASSFSGSTEAFF.

The chain joins TRBV7-2 to TRBJ2-5; D could derive from TRBD1 or TRBD2 (5 bases each). Trimming cost V 0 bases and J 0 bases, with 8 bases left between them. Germline V lookup: CDR1 SGHTA, CDR2 FQGNSA. This CDR3 spans 15 amino acids. As DNA, the CDR3 is TGTGCCAGCAGCTTAGCGGGGACGTACCAAGAGACCCAGTACTTC. Translating it yields CASSLAGTYQETQYF.

This sequence joins TRBV24-1 and TRBJ2-2; TRBD2 matches at 11 bases. The junction had 10 bases not matched to a gene; V was cut back by 7 bases and J by 4 bases. This CDR3 is built from 17 residues. The V gene's germline CDR1 is KGHDR and CDR2 SFDVKD. CDR3 sequence reads: CATSRATGLAGTGELFF. The CDR3 DNA reads as TGTGCCACCAGCCGAGCAACAGGACTAGCGGGCACCGGGGAGCTGTTTTTT.

This clone was seen a handful of times. V and J are TRBV3-1 (or the pseudogene TRBV3-2) and TRBJ2-7; TRBD1 or TRBD2 may be the D gene (6 bases each). CDR1 LGHDT and CDR2 YNNKEL come from the germline V gene (reference sequence). Trimming stripped 0 bases from V and 2 bases from J, with 17 bases between. There are 17 residues in the CDR3. In nucleotides, the CDR3 is TGTGCCAGCAGCCAAGATAAAACCGGGGGCCTAACCTACGAGCAGTACTTC. It encodes CASSQDKTGGLTYEQYF.

The gene calls are TRBV27 and TRBJ2-7; weak D call: TRBD1 (5 bases). The CDR3 is 14 amino acids. The V and J ends lost 6 bases and 2 bases respectively, with 14 bases between them. Germline V gene sequence: CDR1 MNHEY, CDR2 SMNVEV (reference sequence). CDR3: CASSPAPGTYEQYF. The DNA for the CDR3 is TGTGCCAGCAGCCCAGCTCCAGGGACCTACGAGCAGTACTTC.

The gene calls are TRBV2 and TRBJ2-5; possibly TRBD2 for D (5 bases). Trimming took off 5 bases at V and 5 bases at J, with 18 bases between the two ends. Germline-derived CDR1 and CDR2 are SNHLY and FYNNEI. The CDR3 totals 15 residues. CDR3 amino acids: CASSSLLALRETQYF. The CDR3 nucleotides read TGTGCCAGCAGTTCTTTGCTAGCATTGCGGGAGACCCAGTACTTC. The variable domain in full, completed from reference TRBV2 and TRBJ2-5, reads EPEVTQTPSHQVTQMGQEVILRCVPISNHLYFYWYRQILGQKVEFLVSFYNNEISEKSEIFDDQFSVERPDGSNFTLKIRSTKLEDSAMYFCASSSLLALRETQYFGPGTRLLVL.

The rearrangement uses TRBV5-1 and TRBJ2-2; a weak D match, TRBD2 (6 bases). The CDR3 has 14 residues. Germline loops: CDR1 SGHRS, CDR2 YFSETQ. V dropped 6 bases and J dropped 6 bases, with 15 bases sitting between them. The CDR3 nucleotides read TGCGCCAGCAACCCGGGGGAAGGGGCCGGGGAGCTGTTTTTT. Protein sequence: CASNPGEGAGELFF.

The chain links TRBV10-3 to TRBJ1-2; TRBD1 agrees at 9 bases. This CDR3 spans 14 amino acids. The junction had 3 bases not matched to a gene; V was cut back by 4 bases and J by 3 bases. Per germline, CDR1 ENHRY and CDR2 SYGVKD. Here the CDR3 reads CAISGGQGYYGYTF. The CDR3 coding sequence is TGTGCCATCAGTGGGGGACAGGGCTACTATGGCTACACCTTC.

The rearrangement uses TRBV7-2 and TRBJ2-1, with D perhaps matching TRBD2 (5 bases). This CDR3 has 15 amino acids. Germline CDR1 SGHTA, CDR2 FQGNSA. V lost 6 bases, J lost 2 bases, and 14 bases lay in between. The DNA for the CDR3 is TGTGCCAGCAGTCCACCACTAGGACCCTACAATGAGCAGTTCTTC. Protein sequence: CASSPPLGPYNEQFF.

This clone appeared once. The chain carries TRBV18 and TRBJ1-5, with D uncertain. The CDR3 length is 15 residues. Trimming stripped 2 bases from V and 0 bases from J, with 8 bases between. Germline V lookup: CDR1 KGHSH, CDR2 LQKENI. In DNA, the CDR3 is TGTGCCAGCTCACCAAGTACAGATAGCAATCAGCCCCAGCATTTT. Amino acid sequence: CASSPSTDSNQPQHF. The whole variable domain, filled in from reference TRBV18 and TRBJ1-5, reads NAGVMQNPRHLVRRRGQEARLRCSPMKGHSHVYWYRQLPEEGLKFMVYLQKENIIDESGMPKERFSAEFPKEGPSILRIQQVVRGDSAAYFCASSPSTDSNQPQHFGDGTRLSIL.

The genes are TRBV5-4 and TRBJ2-7; 7 nucleotides match TRBD2. The germline V gene encodes CDR1 SGHNT and CDR2 YYREEE (reference sequence). The CDR3 has 14 amino acids. The V segment lost 1 base and the J segment 2 bases; nucleotides outside the gene matches: 3. CDR3 bases: TGTGCCAGCAGCTTGTGGGGGGGAGCCTACGAGCAGTACTTC. It translates to CASSLWGGAYEQYF.

This sequence joins TRBV9 and TRBJ2-7; D may match TRBD1 or TRBD2 (5 bases each). The CDR3 runs to 16 residues. CDR1 is SGDLS, CDR2 YYNGEE, per germline. V was shortened by 0 bases and J by 2 bases, with 15 bases between the two germline ends. Written as DNA, the CDR3 is TGTGCCAGCAGCGTAGGTGCGGCTGGGGGACCCTACGAGCAGTACTTC. Translating it yields CASSVGAAGGPYEQYF.

V usage is TRBV30 and J usage is TRBJ2-5; perhaps D is TRBD1 or TRBD2 (6 bases each). Germline V gene data show CDR1 as GTSNPN and CDR2 as SVGIG (reference sequence). Trimming left V 4 bases short and J 4 bases short, with 13 bases between. The CDR3 contains 13 residues. The CDR3: CAWTGRGGETQYF. As DNA, the CDR3 is TGTGCCTGGACTGGCAGGGGAGGAGAGACCCAGTACTTC.

The rearrangement links TRBV4-2 to TRBJ2-2, with 7 bases matching TRBD1. The CDR3 sequence is 14 residues long. Trimming removed 4 bases from V and 5 bases from J; junction bases left unmatched: 4. CDR1 is LGHNA and CDR2 is YNFKEQ in the germline V gene. CDR3 protein: CASSRTGGTGELFF. CDR3 in DNA: TGTGCCAGCAGCCGGACAGGCGGGACCGGGGAGCTGTTTTTT.

This clone was counted between two and nine times. CDR3 DNA: TGTGCCAGCCTCAAACTAGAAGTTTATAATTCACCCCTCCACTTT. As protein: CASLKLEVYNSPLHF. The rearrangement uses TRBV27 and TRBJ1-6; no clear D. The V end was cut by 8 bases, the J end by 4 bases, with 15 bases between. The CDR3 runs to 15 residues. Germline V gene lookup returns CDR1 MNHEY and CDR2 SMNVEV (reference sequence).

The gene calls are TRBV5-1 and TRBJ1-3; possible D gene TRBD1, 5 bases. Germline lookup yields CDR1 SGHRS and CDR2 YFSETQ. CDR3 size: 16 residues. Trimming cost V 3 bases and J 0 bases, with 13 bases left between them. CDR3 residues: CASSSQGPISGNTIYF. Written as DNA, the CDR3 is TGCGCCAGCAGCTCTCAGGGACCTATCTCTGGAAACACCATATATTTT.

The rearrangement links TRBV5-1 to TRBJ2-7; TRBD1 matches 8 bases. V shed 4 bases and J 2 bases; nucleotides not matched to a gene: 5. The CDR3 contains 14 residues. CDR1 and CDR2 from the germline V gene are SGHRS and YFSETQ. The CDR3 loop is CASSAPGQAYEQYF. CDR3 DNA: TGCGCCAGCAGCGCGCCGGGACAGGCCTACGAGCAGTACTTC. The full variable domain, its missing parts supplied by reference TRBV5-1 and TRBJ2-7, is KAGVTQTPRYLIKTRGQQVTLSCSPISGHRSVSWYQQTPGQGLQFLFEYFSETQRNKGNFPGRFSGRQFSNSRSEMNVSTLELGDSALYLCASSAPGQAYEQYFGPGTRLTVT.

In its sample, this clone was seen once. This chain uses TRBV27 with TRBJ1-1; D unclear. Deletions cut 2 bases from V and 5 bases from J, with 3 bases between. This CDR3 contains 11 residues. Germline V gives CDR1 MNHEY, CDR2 SMNVEV (reference sequence). Written as DNA, the CDR3 is TGTGCCAGCAGTTTAAGGACTGAAGCTTTCTTT. Encoded protein: CASSLRTEAFF.

V gene TRBV11-3 combines with J gene TRBJ2-3, with D perhaps TRBD2 (5 bases). V lost 2 bases to trimming and J lost 3 bases, with 12 bases between them. The CDR3 covers 15 residues. Germline CDR1 is SGHNT and CDR2 is YENEEA. CDR3 loop: CASSLWGEVTDTQYF. CDR3 sequence (DNA): TGTGCCAGCAGCTTATGGGGAGAAGTGACAGATACGCAGTATTTT.

DNA of the CDR3: TGTGCCAGTAGTCCCCCCGACAGGGGACGAAACACCATATATTTT. As protein: CASSPPDRGRNTIYF. The genes are TRBV19 and TRBJ1-3; TRBD1 agrees at 8 bases. This CDR3 comprises 15 residues. Looked up from germline, CDR1 is LNHDA and CDR2 is SQIVND (reference sequence). V shed 5 bases, J shed 5 bases, and the junction held 8 bases outside the gene matches.

The gene calls are TRBV5-1 and TRBJ1-1; D unclear. V was trimmed by 4 bases and J by 4 bases, leaving 14 bases between them. CDR3 length: 14 residues. Germline values: CDR1 SGHRS, CDR2 YFSETQ. The CDR3 region is CASSKRTGVTEAFF. The CDR3, as DNA: TGCGCCAGCAGCAAAAGGACGGGTGTCACTGAAGCTTTCTTT.

This clone was detected only a few times. The rearrangement links TRBV29-1 to TRBJ1-4, with 7 bases lining up with TRBD1. Per the germline V gene, CDR1 is SQVTM and CDR2 is ANQGSEA. J gave up 4 bases and V 6 bases, and 5 bases lay outside the gene matches. The CDR3 is made up of 13 amino acids. CDR3 loop: CSVRDSLNEKLFF. The CDR3 bases are TGCAGCGTCCGGGACAGCCTTAATGAAAAACTGTTTTTT. Full variable domain (outside the CDR3, taken from reference TRBV29-1 and TRBJ1-4): SAVISQKPSRDICQRGTSLTIQCQVDSQVTMMFWYRQQPGQSLTLIATANQGSEATYESGFVIDKFPISRPNLTFSTLTVSNMSPEDSSIYLCSVRDSLNEKLFFGSGTQLSVL.

This chain uses TRBV2 with TRBJ1-5, with TRBD1 matching 7 bases. Trimming at V came to 0 bases and at J to 7 bases, leaving 3 bases not matched to a gene. The CDR3 is made up of 14 amino acids. Germline lookup yields CDR1 SNHLY and CDR2 FYNNEI. The CDR3 spells CASSEAPGQQPQHF. As DNA, the CDR3 is TGTGCCAGCAGTGAAGCCCCGGGACAGCAGCCCCAGCATTTT.

The rearrangement links TRBV1 to TRBJ2-3; the table's D call of TRBD2 was not tested on the DNA. TRBV1 is described as a pseudogene. This CDR3 is built from 17 residues. As DNA, the CDR3 is TGCACCAGCAGCCAAGTCACTAGCGGGAGTCGAAGGGATACGCAGTATTTT. Protein sequence: CTSSQVTSGSRRDTQYF.

The rearrangement uses TRBV5-1 and TRBJ2-1; D is possibly TRBD1 or TRBD2 (5 bases each). In germline, CDR1 is SGHRS, CDR2 YFSETQ. The V end lost 5 bases, the J end lost 0 bases, and 12 bases lay between the germline ends. This CDR3 spans 15 amino acids. CDR3 nucleotides: TGCGCCAGCAGATGGGACCCTGGCTCCTACAATGAGCAGTTCTTC. It encodes CASRWDPGSYNEQFF.

The V and J genes are TRBV2 and TRBJ1-2; D is undetermined. The CDR3 contains 13 residues. The V end was cut by 7 bases, the J end by 8 bases, with 17 bases between. Germline assignment: CDR1 SNHLY and CDR2 FYNNEI. This CDR3 reads CASTFTAWEGYTF. As DNA, the CDR3 is TGTGCCAGCACCTTCACGGCCTGGGAAGGCTACACCTTC.